Each of the 30 T cell receptor beta chains below was sequenced from the same sample in a study of T cell clonality in common variable immunodeficiency. Generated by immunoSEQ multiplex PCR, the TCRdb table keeps only in-frame clones and is missing some. This repertoire lists about 37,000 clones without singletons; about 3.6% sits in the top ten. Sequenced input: peripheral blood mononuclear cells. The origin of the receptors is a person between 18 and 70 years old in good health.

In its sample, this clone was seen many times. Read sequence stops 3 residues before the CDR3 end, and the germline J gene provides the missing end. The rearrangement uses TRBV20-1 and TRBJ2-1; 10 bases are a match to TRBD2. J gave up 5 bases and V 6 bases, and 7 bases lay outside the gene matches. The germline V gene encodes CDR1 DFQATT and CDR2 SNEGSKA (reference sequence). The CDR3 is made up of 14 amino acids. The sequenced part of the CDR3 DNA is TGCAGTGCCTATGTGCTAGCGGGGGACAATGAG. This sequence encodes CSAYVLAGDNE. The entire CDR3 is CSAYVLAGDNEQFF.

This clone was seen more than once but under ten times. The CDR3 extends 3 residues past the end of the read, so its final part is completed from the germline J gene. The chain recombines TRBV13 with TRBJ1-5; possibly TRBD1 for D (5 bases). The CDR3 is 14 residues long. From germline, CDR1 is PRHDT and CDR2 FYEKMQ (reference sequence). Trimming removed 2 bases from V and 3 bases from J, with 8 bases in between. CDR3 DNA, as far as it was read: TGTGCCAGCAGCTTAAAGGGGTTCAATCAGCCC. This sequence encodes CASSLKGFNQP. The CDR3 reads in full as CASSLKGFNQPQHF.

As to this clone: The read finishes 3 residues shy of the CDR3 end, and the germline J gene is used to complete it. The chain joins TRBV30 to TRBJ2-2, with a possible D match to TRBD2 (6 bases). From germline, CDR1 is GTSNPN and CDR2 SVGIG (reference sequence). The CDR3 consists of 18 residues. Incomplete CDR3 DNA: TGTGCCTGGAGTACCCGTCGCGGGATCCCGCTGATTAATGAAAAG. It is translated as CAWSTRRGIPLINEK. The CDR3 in its entirety is CAWSTRRGIPLINEKLFF.

This clone has more than one count but fewer than ten. The CDR3 end is not reached by the read, which stops 3 residues before it; the germline J gene fills it in. This chain connects TRBV5-8 to TRBJ2-7, with unresolved D. Germline V lookup: CDR1 SGHTS, CDR2 YDEGEE. There are 11 residues in the CDR3. V gave up 6 bases and J gave up 1 base, with 5 bases separating them. The CDR3 bases that were read are TGTGCCAGCATCAGTTCCTACGAG. Its translation is CASISSYE. In full, the CDR3 reads CASISSYEQYF.

Ten or more counts support this clone. With the read ending 3 residues before the CDR3 end, the germline J gene is used to fill in that end. This chain uses TRBV5-1 with TRBJ2-2, with a weak D call TRBD1 (6 bases). The germline gives CDR1 SGHRS, CDR2 YFSETQ. V gave up 0 bases and J gave up 5 bases, with 8 bases separating them. The length of the CDR3 is 14 residues. The DNA read from the CDR3 is TGCGCCAGCAGCTTGGGACAGGCGACCGGGGAG. Residues: CASSLGQATGE. The whole CDR3 protein reads CASSLGQATGELFF.

This clone was observed many times. The read terminates 3 residues before the CDR3 end, so the remaining end is supplied by the germline J gene. V and J are TRBV15 and TRBJ2-3, with 8 bases fitting TRBD1. This CDR3 contains 14 residues. Germline loops: CDR1 LNHNV, CDR2 YYDKDF (reference sequence). J gave up 3 bases and V 5 bases, and 4 bases lay outside the gene matches. The covered CDR3 bases are TGTGCCACCAGCCCGGGACAGGCAACAGATACG. Its translation: CATSPGQATDT. The full CDR3 protein reads CATSPGQATDTQYF. The full variable domain, its missing parts supplied by reference TRBV15 and TRBJ2-3, is DAMVIQNPRYQVTQFGKPVTLSCSQTLNHNVMYWYQQKSSQAPKLLFHYYDKDFNNEADTPDNFQSRRPNTSFCFLDIRSPGLGDTAMYLCATSPGQATDTQYFGPGTRLTVL.

This clone occurred many times. The CDR3 end falls 3 residues outside the read, so it is completed with the germline J gene. This sequence joins TRBV10-3 and TRBJ1-1; 7 nucleotides match TRBD1. This CDR3 spans 15 amino acids. V lost 3 bases, J lost 3 bases, and 7 bases stayed unmatched. The germline gives CDR1 ENHRY, CDR2 SYGVKD. CDR3 protein: CAISDRQGRDTEAFF. CDR3 bases read: TGTGCCATCAGTGATCGACAGGGTAGAGACACTGAA.

The sample holds a few counts of this clone. Read sequence stops 3 residues before the CDR3 end, and the germline J gene provides the missing end. The chain combines TRBV19 with TRBJ2-3; 9 bases are a match to TRBD1. The CDR3 runs 16 residues. Germline CDR1 and CDR2: LNHDA and SQIVND (reference sequence). CDR3 loop: CASSIDRDRGDQPQYF. The DNA read from the CDR3 is TGTGCCAGTAGTATAGATAGAGACAGGGGGGATCAGCCG. The full variable domain, with the rest looked up from reference TRBV19 and TRBJ2-3, is DGGITQSPKYLFRKEGQNVTLSCEQNLNHDAMYWYRQDPGQGLRLIYYSQIVNDFQKGDIAEGYSVSREKKESFPLTVTSAQKNPTAFYLCASSIDRDRGDQPQYFGPGTRLTVL.

The sample holds a few counts of this clone. The read falls 3 residues short of the CDR3 end, and the missing part is taken from the germline J gene. The chain uses TRBV30 and TRBJ1-1, with 7 bases that match TRBD1. The CDR3 is made up of 13 amino acids. Looked up from germline, CDR1 is GTSNPN and CDR2 is SVGIG (reference sequence). This CDR3 is CAREEGAGEKAFF. The CDR3 DNA, read in part, is TGTGCCCGTGAGGAGGGGGCAGGGGAAAAA.

Comments on this clone: The read stops 3 residues short of the end of the CDR3; the missing end is completed from the germline J gene. The rearrangement uses TRBV5-6 and TRBJ1-1; D gene ambiguous. Trimming shortened V by 6 bases and J by 0 bases, and 12 bases separated the two germline ends. There are 14 residues in the CDR3. Germline CDR1 is SGHDT and CDR2 is YYEEEE. The DNA read from the CDR3 is TGTGCCAGCAACCCGACCGGGGTGAACACTGAA. Amino acids: CASNPTGVNTE. The full CDR3 protein reads CASNPTGVNTEAFF.

In the case of this clone: The CDR3 end is not reached by the read, which stops 3 residues before it; the germline J gene fills it in. The rearrangement joins TRBV7-9 to TRBJ1-2; D is undetermined. The length of the CDR3 is 14 residues. V lost 4 bases to trimming and J lost 3 bases, with 12 bases between them. CDR1 and CDR2 (germline): SEHNR, FQNEAQ (reference sequence). The DNA read from the CDR3 is TGTGCCAGCAGCTGGCGGGAGGGCGACTATGGC. This sequence encodes CASSWREGDYG. The whole CDR3 sequence reads CASSWREGDYGYTF.

This clone was counted at least ten times. The CDR3 is cut off 3 residues early in the read; its end comes from the germline J gene. The gene calls are TRBV11-2 and TRBJ2-5; 11 positions match TRBD2. The germline gives CDR1 SGHAT, CDR2 FQNNGV. The CDR3 totals 13 residues. The V gene end was trimmed by 8 bases and the J gene end by 4 bases; junction bases not matched to a gene: 3. Incomplete CDR3 DNA: TGTGCCAGCCTAGCGGGGGGAGGAGAGACC. Protein product: CASLAGGGET. The full CDR3 is CASLAGGGETQYF.

As for this clone: One base away lies a much larger clone, so this may be a sequencing read error. The read stops 3 residues short of the end of the CDR3; the missing end is completed from the germline J gene. The rearrangement uses TRBV6-4 and TRBJ1-4; perhaps TRBD1 as D (5 bases). The CDR3 extends over 15 amino acids. Looked up from germline, CDR1 is MRHNA and CDR2 is SNTAGT. The DNA read from the CDR3 is TGTGCCAGCAGTGAAGGGCTCTCTGGGGCCAACGTA. It yields the protein CASSEGLSGANV. The whole CDR3 sequence reads CASSEGLSGANVLFF.

This clone was observed at least ten times. An end of the junction differs from the germline gene, which may be a read error. CDR3 bases read: TGCCCGAGCCGGGGGTGGATCGAACATGGCACG. Translating it yields CPSRGWIEHGT. The CDR3 reads in full as CPSRGWIEHGTQYF. The J gene is TRBJ2-3, the V gene TRBV19; a weak D match, TRBD2 (6 bases). The sequence runs out 3 residues before the end of the CDR3; the remainder is reconstructed from the germline J gene. From germline, CDR1 is LNHDA and CDR2 SQIVND (reference sequence). This CDR3 contains 14 residues.

On this clone itself: The read terminates 3 residues before the CDR3 end, so the remaining end is supplied by the germline J gene. The chain carries TRBV11-2 and TRBJ2-5; 10 positions agree with TRBD2. V shed 5 bases and J 5 bases; nucleotides not matched to a gene: 8. Germline lookup yields CDR1 SGHAT and CDR2 FQNNGV. CDR3 length equals 15 residues. The CDR3 sequence: CASSPSGGAFETQYF. CDR3 DNA (partial): TGTGCCAGCAGCCCGAGCGGGGGGGCTTTTGAGACC. The variable domain in full, with the rest retrieved from reference TRBV11-2 and TRBJ2-5, is EAGVAQSPRYKIIEKRQSVAFWCNPISGHATLYWYQQILGQGPKLLIQFQNNGVVDDSQLPKDRFSAERLKGVDSTLKIQPAKLEDSAVYLCASSPSGGAFETQYFGPGTRLLVL.

The table lists this clone with many counts. The missing CDR3 end, 3 residues past where the read stops, is filled in from the germline J gene. V and J are TRBV10-3 and TRBJ1-1; TRBD1 agrees at 8 bases. Trimming took 6 bases from V and 5 from J; bases not matched to a gene: 5. The CDR3 runs 13 residues. Germline V gene lookup returns CDR1 ENHRY and CDR2 SYGVKD. The CDR3 bases that were read are TGTGCCATCAGCCAGGGGGCGCAGACTGAA. Translating it yields CAISQGAQTE. The CDR3 in its entirety is CAISQGAQTEAFF.

This clone has at least ten counts. From the germline J gene comes the end of the CDR3, since the read stops 3 residues before it. The rearrangement uses TRBV19 and TRBJ1-2, with a weak D call TRBD1 (6 bases). The CDR3 covers 14 residues. The V gene's germline CDR1 is LNHDA and CDR2 SQIVND (reference sequence). Trimming shortened V by 7 bases and J by 4 bases, and 16 bases separated the two germline ends. The DNA read from the CDR3 is TGTGCCAGTAAAGTGGGGGGGCGATTCTATGGC. It specifies CASKVGGRFYG. The entire CDR3 protein is CASKVGGRFYGYTF.

This clone was found many times. The sequence runs out 3 residues before the end of the CDR3; the remainder is reconstructed from the germline J gene. The chain combines TRBV30 with TRBJ1-4; TRBD1 matches 8 bases. Germline assignment: CDR1 GTSNPN and CDR2 SVGIG (reference sequence). The CDR3 length is 13 residues. The CDR3 is CAWDRGPNSPLFF. Partial CDR3 DNA: TGTGCCTGGGACAGGGGTCCTAATTCACCA.

This clone was seen many times. The read gets to within 3 residues of the CDR3 end, and the germline J gene fills in the rest. This CDR3 is also generated by other DNA sequences in the sample. V gene TRBV20-1 combines with J gene TRBJ1-2, with 9 bases identical to TRBD1. V lost 3 bases, J lost 7 bases, and 3 bases stayed unmatched. CDR3 length equals 12 residues. Germline V gene data show CDR1 as DFQATT and CDR2 as SNEGSKA (reference sequence). This chain's CDR3 is CSASRQGVGYTF. Partial CDR3 DNA: TGCAGTGCTAGTCGACAGGGGGTTGGC.

This clone appeared many times. The read stops 3 residues short of the end of the CDR3; the missing end is completed from the germline J gene. The chain recombines TRBV5-1 with TRBJ2-2; 10 nucleotides agree with TRBD2. The CDR3 has 14 residues. Germline V gene data show CDR1 as SGHRS and CDR2 as YFSETQ. J was trimmed by 5 bases and V by 4 bases; bases with no gene match: 2. CDR3 residues: CASSRAGGTGELFF. Partial CDR3 DNA: TGCGCCAGCAGCAGAGCGGGAGGGACCGGGGAG.

This clone was seen repeatedly, ten times or more. The CDR3 end is not reached by the read, which stops 3 residues before it; the germline J gene fills it in. The chain uses TRBV30 and TRBJ2-7; D is possibly TRBD2 (6 bases). CDR1 is GTSNPN, CDR2 SVGIG, per germline (reference sequence). V gave up 1 base and J gave up 2 bases, with 12 bases separating them. CDR3 length equals 14 residues. CDR3 residues: CAWSAGGKAYEQYF. Incomplete CDR3 DNA: TGTGCCTGGAGTGCGGGCGGGAAGGCCTACGAG.

Many counts were recorded for this clone. The part of the CDR3 DNA that was read is TGTGCCAGCGGGGGCAGACAGGATCATCAGCCC. Protein sequence: CASGGRQDHQP. The whole CDR3 reads CASGGRQDHQPQHF. The chain is built from TRBV2 and TRBJ1-5; D is perhaps TRBD1 (6 bases). The read gets to within 3 residues of the CDR3 end, and the germline J gene fills in the rest. Trimming cost V 8 bases and J 5 bases, with 16 bases left between them. The CDR3 contains 14 residues. Germline assignment: CDR1 SNHLY and CDR2 FYNNEI.

As to this clone: The DNA ends 3 residues before the CDR3 does, and the rest of the CDR3 is filled in from the germline J gene. The chain joins TRBV7-3 to TRBJ2-1, with TRBD2 matching 9 bases. Germline CDR1 is SGHTA and CDR2 is FQGTGA. This CDR3 spans 13 amino acids. The V and J ends lost 8 bases and 8 bases, in that order; junction bases with no gene match: 7. The sequenced CDR3 bases are TGTGCCAGCTCCCGCGGGAGGGTCGATGAG. Its protein is CASSRGRVDE. The complete CDR3 sequence is CASSRGRVDEQFF.

This clone has at least ten counts. The CDR3 end falls 3 residues outside the read, so it is completed with the germline J gene. The J gene is TRBJ2-7, the V gene TRBV20-1, with TRBD2 identical over 11 bases. Germline loops: CDR1 DFQATT, CDR2 SNEGSKA (reference sequence). The V and J ends lost 3 bases and 0 bases, in that order; junction bases with no gene match: 19. This CDR3 spans 20 amino acids. CDR3: CSASRWAPPPSGRFSYEQYF. CDR3 DNA (partial): TGCAGTGCTAGCCGGTGGGCACCCCCCCCTAGCGGGAGGTTCTCCTACGAG.

This clone was detected many times. The read falls 3 residues short of the CDR3 end, and the missing part is taken from the germline J gene. The V call is TRBV6-2 or TRBV6-3, the J call TRBJ2-7; 7 nucleotides align to TRBD2. Germline trimming cut 7 bases from V and 0 bases from J; bases unmatched to any gene: 12. The CDR3 totals 16 residues. Germline loops: CDR1 MNHEY, CDR2 SVGEGT. CDR3 DNA (partial): TGTGCCAGCACCGGCGGGGAGCGGGGATACTCCTACGAG. It encodes CASTGGERGYSYE. In full, the CDR3 reads CASTGGERGYSYEQYF.

This clone was picked up many times. Read data end 3 residues before the CDR3 end; the end is taken from the germline J gene. The V gene is TRBV19, the J gene TRBJ2-1, with 7 bases identical to TRBD2. The germline V gene has CDR1 LNHDA and CDR2 SQIVND (reference sequence). The CDR3 sequence is 15 residues long. Unmatched junction bases numbered 7, after V lost 7 bases and J lost 1 base. CDR3 loop: CASKGGRASYNEQFF. CDR3 DNA (partial): TGTGCCAGTAAGGGCGGGAGAGCTTCCTACAATGAG.

Many counts were recorded for this clone. The sequenced fragment ends 3 residues before the CDR3 boundary, so the rest is inferred from the germline J gene. This chain links TRBV9 with TRBJ1-6, with D unresolved. Germline V CDR1 and CDR2: SGDLS, YYNGEE. Deletions cut 1 base from V and 8 bases from J, with 10 bases between. This CDR3 has 14 amino acids. The part of the CDR3 DNA that was read is TGTGCCAGCAGCGTAAGAACTAACTATTCACCC. This encodes CASSVRTNYSP. The CDR3 as a whole reads CASSVRTNYSPLHF.

In its sample, this clone was seen a few times. The CDR3 is cut off 3 residues early in the read; its end comes from the germline J gene. The chain uses TRBV19 and TRBJ1-2, with 7 bases identical to TRBD1. The CDR3 totals 14 residues. Germline V gives CDR1 LNHDA, CDR2 SQIVND (reference sequence). CDR3 loop: CASSIRDSSYDYTF. The covered CDR3 bases are TGTGCCAGTAGTATCCGGGACAGCTCCTACGAC.

In this sample, this clone turned up many times. Incomplete CDR3 DNA: TGTGCCAGCACGACAGAGGAAACGCCCCCC. Its protein is CASTTEETPP. The CDR3 reads in full as CASTTEETPPLHF. V is TRBV2 and J is TRBJ1-6; TRBD1 might be the D (5 bases). The read halts 3 residues ahead of the CDR3 end, with the missing end drawn from the germline J gene. The CDR3 sequence is 13 residues long. Germline V gives CDR1 SNHLY, CDR2 FYNNEI.

This clone was recorded at least ten times. The read falls 3 residues short of the CDR3 end, and the missing part is taken from the germline J gene. This chain links TRBV28 with TRBJ1-2; D uncertain. Germline assignment: CDR1 MDHEN and CDR2 SYDVKM. Trimming removed 7 bases at V and 4 bases at J, with 13 bases between. This CDR3 contains 13 residues. Here the CDR3 reads CASMGSARYGYTF. The sequenced CDR3 bases are TGTGCCAGCATGGGCAGTGCACGCTATGGC.